This T cell receptor (beta chain) was obtained from a study of blood T cell repertoires in COVID-19. Study context: Specimens from acute and convalescent COVID-19 originated in the United States, Italy and Spain. T cells, B-cell-depleted T cells, or PBMCs provided the cDNA or gDNA that served as material.

The CDR3 spans 14 residues. The V segment lost 6 bases and the J segment 6 bases; nucleotides outside the gene matches: 6. Germline CDR1 reads LNHDA; CDR2 reads SQIVND (reference sequence). In the original workflow: Counts of nucleated cells, estimated from reference gene primer amplification, were obtained. Measured with immunoSEQ multiplex PCR; TCRdb has only the in-frame clones, and not every one. V, J and clone size were drawn from that table, and D and trimming were deduced from the DNA. Altogether roughly 120,000 clones are present, roughly 80% being singletons, with the ten largest covering 12%.

V usage is TRBV19 and J usage is TRBJ2-1, with 9 bases aligning to TRBD1. Sequenced input: peripheral blood. This sequence was found in a woman in her sixties with acute or convalescent COVID-19. CDR3 amino acids: CASSPGQGPNEQFF. In nucleotides, the CDR3 is TGTGCCAGTAGCCCGGGACAGGGCCCCAATGAGCAGTTCTTC.